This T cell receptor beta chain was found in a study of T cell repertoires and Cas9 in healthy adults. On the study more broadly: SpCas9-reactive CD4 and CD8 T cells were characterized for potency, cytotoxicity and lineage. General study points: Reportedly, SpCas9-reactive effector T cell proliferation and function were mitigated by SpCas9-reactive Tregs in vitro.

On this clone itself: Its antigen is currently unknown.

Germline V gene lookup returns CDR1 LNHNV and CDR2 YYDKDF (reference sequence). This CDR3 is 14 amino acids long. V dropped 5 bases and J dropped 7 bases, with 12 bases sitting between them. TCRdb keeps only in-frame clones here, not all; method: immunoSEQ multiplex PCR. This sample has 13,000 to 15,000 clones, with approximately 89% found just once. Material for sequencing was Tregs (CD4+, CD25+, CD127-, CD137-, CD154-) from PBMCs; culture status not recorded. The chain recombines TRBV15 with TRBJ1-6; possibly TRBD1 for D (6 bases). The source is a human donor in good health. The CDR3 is CATSWDTVNSPLHF. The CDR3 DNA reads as TGTGCCACCAGCTGGGACACGGTCAATTCACCCCTCCACTTT.